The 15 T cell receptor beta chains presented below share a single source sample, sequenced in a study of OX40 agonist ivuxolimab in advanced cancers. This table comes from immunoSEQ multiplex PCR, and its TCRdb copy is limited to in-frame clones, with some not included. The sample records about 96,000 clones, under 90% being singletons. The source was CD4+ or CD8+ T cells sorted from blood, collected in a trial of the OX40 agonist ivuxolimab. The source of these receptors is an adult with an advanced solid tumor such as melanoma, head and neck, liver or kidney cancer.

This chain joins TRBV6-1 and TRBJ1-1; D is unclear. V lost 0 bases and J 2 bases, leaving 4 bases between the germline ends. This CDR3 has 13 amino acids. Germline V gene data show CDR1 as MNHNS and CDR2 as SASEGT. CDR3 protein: CASSEALNTEAFF. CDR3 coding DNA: TGTGCCAGCAGTGAAGCCCTTAACACTGAAGCTTTCTTT.

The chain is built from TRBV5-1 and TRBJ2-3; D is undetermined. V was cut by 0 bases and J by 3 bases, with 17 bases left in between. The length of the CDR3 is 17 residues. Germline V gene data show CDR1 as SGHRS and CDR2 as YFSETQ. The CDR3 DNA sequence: TGCGCCAGCAGCTTGGCGGCCCAACCCTGGGCAACAGATACGCAGTATTTT. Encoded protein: CASSLAAQPWATDTQYF.

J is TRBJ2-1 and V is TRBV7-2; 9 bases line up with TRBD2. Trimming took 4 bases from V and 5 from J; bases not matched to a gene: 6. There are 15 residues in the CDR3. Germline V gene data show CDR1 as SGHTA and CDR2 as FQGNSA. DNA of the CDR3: TGTGCCAGCAGCTACACCGGGACTAGCCACAATGAGCAGTTCTTC. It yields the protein CASSYTGTSHNEQFF.

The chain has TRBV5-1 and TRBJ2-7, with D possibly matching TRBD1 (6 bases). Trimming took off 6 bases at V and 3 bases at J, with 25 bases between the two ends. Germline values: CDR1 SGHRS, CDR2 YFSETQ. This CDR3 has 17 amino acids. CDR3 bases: TGCGCCAGCACACTTGCAGGGGCTGAGGGCCCTTTCTACGAGCAGTACTTC. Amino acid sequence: CASTLAGAEGPFYEQYF.

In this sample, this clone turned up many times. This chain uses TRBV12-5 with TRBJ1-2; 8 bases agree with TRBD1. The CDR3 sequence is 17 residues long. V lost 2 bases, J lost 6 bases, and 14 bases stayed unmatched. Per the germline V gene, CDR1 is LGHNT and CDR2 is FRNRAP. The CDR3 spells CASGLIIRDRQFDGYTF. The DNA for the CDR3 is TGTGCTAGTGGTTTGATCATTAGGGACAGGCAATTTGATGGCTACACCTTC.

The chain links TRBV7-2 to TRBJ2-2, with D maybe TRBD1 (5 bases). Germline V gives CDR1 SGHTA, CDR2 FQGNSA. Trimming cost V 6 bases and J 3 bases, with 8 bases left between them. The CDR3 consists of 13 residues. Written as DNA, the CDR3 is TGTGCCAGCAGGCCAGGGTACACCGGGGAGCTGTTTTTT. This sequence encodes CASRPGYTGELFF.

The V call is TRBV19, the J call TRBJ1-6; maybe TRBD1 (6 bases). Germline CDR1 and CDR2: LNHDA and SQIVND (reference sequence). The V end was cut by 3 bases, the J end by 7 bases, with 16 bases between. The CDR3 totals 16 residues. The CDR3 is CASSMGQGNQNSPLHF. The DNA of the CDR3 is TGTGCCAGTAGTATGGGGCAGGGGAATCAAAATTCACCCCTCCACTTT. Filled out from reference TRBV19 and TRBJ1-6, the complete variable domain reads DGGITQSPKYLFRKEGQNVTLSCEQNLNHDAMYWYRQDPGQGLRLIYYSQIVNDFQKGDIAEGYSVSREKKESFPLTVTSAQKNPTAFYLCASSMGQGNQNSPLHFGNGTRLTVT.

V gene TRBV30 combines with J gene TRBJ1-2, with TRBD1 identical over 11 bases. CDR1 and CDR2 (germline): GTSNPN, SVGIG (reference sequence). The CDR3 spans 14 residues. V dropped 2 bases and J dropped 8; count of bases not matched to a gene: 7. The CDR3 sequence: CAWSLGQGAHGYTF. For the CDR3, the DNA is TGTGCCTGGAGTTTAGGACAGGGGGCGCACGGCTACACCTTC.

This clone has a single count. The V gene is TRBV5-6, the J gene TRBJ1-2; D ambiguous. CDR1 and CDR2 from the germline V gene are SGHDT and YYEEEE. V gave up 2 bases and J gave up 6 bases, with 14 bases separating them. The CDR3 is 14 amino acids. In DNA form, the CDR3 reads TGTGCCAGCAGCTTCGGAGGTTCCTTAAATGGCTACACCTTC. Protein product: CASSFGGSLNGYTF.

The CDR3: CASSLVARRSSGNTIYF. The CDR3 DNA sequence: TGTGCCAGCAGCTTAGTGGCCAGGCGAAGCTCTGGAAACACCATATATTTT. J is TRBJ1-3 and V is TRBV7-8; D gene ambiguous. This CDR3 contains 17 residues. The germline V gene has CDR1 SGHVS and CDR2 FQNEAQ. The germline V and J ends were trimmed by 1 base and 0 bases, with 13 bases remaining between them.

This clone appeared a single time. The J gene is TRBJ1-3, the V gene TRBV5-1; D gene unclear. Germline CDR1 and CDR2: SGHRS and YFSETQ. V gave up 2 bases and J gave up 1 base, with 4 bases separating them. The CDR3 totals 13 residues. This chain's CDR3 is CASSFRSGNTIYF. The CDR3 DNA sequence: TGCGCCAGCAGCTTTCGGTCTGGAAACACCATATATTTT.

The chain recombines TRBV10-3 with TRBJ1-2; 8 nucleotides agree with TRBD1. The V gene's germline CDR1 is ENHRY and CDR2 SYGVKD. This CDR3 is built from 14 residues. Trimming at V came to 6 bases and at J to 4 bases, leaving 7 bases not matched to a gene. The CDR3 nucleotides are TGTGCCATCAGACTGGACAGGGCGACCTATGGCTACACCTTC. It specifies CAIRLDRATYGYTF.

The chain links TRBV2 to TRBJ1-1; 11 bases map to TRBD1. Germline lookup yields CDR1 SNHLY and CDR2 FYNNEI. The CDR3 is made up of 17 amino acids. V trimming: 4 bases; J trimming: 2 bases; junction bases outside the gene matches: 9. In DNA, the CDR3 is TGTGCCAGCAGTGCCGGACAGGGGGCTTTGGGAAACACTGAAGCTTTCTTT. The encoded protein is CASSAGQGALGNTEAFF.

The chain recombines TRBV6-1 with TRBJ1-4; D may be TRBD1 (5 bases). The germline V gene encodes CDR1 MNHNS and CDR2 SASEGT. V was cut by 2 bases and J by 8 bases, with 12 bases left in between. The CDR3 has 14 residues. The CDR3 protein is CASSEQGWWEKLFF. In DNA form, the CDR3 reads TGTGCCAGCAGTGAACAGGGATGGTGGGAAAAACTGTTTTTT.

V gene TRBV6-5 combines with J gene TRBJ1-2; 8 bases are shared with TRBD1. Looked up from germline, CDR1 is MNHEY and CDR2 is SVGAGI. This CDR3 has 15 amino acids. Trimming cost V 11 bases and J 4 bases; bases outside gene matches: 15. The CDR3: CASTPERTGTYGYTF. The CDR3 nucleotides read TGTGCCTCGACCCCGGAACGGACAGGGACCTATGGCTACACCTTC.